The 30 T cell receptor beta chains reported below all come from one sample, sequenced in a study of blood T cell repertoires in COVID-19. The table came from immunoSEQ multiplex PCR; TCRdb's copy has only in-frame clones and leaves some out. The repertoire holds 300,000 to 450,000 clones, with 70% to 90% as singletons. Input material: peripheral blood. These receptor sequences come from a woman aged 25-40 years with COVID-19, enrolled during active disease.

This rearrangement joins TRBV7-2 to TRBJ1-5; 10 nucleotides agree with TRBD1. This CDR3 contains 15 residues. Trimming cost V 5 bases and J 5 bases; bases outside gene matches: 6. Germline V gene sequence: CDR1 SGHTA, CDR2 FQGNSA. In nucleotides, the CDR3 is TGTGCCAGCAGCATGGACAGGGGGAGCGATCAGCCCCAGCATTTT. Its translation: CASSMDRGSDQPQHF.

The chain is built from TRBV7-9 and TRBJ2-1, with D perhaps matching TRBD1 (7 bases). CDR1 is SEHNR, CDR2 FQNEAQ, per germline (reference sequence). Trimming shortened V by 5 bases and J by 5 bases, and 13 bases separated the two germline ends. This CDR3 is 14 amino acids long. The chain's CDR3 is CASSRGTVDNEQFF. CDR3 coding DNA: TGTGCCAGCAGCCGCGGGACAGTGGACAATGAGCAGTTCTTC. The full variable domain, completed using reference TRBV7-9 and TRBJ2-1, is DTGVSQNPRHKITKRGQNVTFRCDPISEHNRLYWYRQTLGQGPEFLTYFQNEAQLEKSRLLSDRFSAERPKGSFSTLEIQRTEQGDSAMYLCASSRGTVDNEQFFGPGTRLTVL.

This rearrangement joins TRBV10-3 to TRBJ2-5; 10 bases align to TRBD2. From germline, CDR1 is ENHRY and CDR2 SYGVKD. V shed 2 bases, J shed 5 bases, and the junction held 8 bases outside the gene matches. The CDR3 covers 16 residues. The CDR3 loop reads CAISERASGSSETQYF. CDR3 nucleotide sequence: TGTGCCATCAGTGAGAGGGCTAGCGGGAGTTCGGAGACCCAGTACTTC.

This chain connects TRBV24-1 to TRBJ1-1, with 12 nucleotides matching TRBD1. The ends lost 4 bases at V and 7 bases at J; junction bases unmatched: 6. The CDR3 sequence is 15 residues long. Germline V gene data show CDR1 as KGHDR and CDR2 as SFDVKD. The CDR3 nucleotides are TGTGCCACCAGTGAATCGGGACAGGGGGCTGGTGAAGCTTTCTTT. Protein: CATSESGQGAGEAFF.

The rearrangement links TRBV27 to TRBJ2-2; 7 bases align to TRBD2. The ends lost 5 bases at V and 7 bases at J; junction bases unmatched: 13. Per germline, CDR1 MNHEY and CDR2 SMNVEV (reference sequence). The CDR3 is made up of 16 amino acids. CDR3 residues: CASSLLAAGGNGELFF. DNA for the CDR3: TGTGCCAGCAGTCTTCTAGCGGCTGGGGGGAACGGGGAGCTGTTTTTT.

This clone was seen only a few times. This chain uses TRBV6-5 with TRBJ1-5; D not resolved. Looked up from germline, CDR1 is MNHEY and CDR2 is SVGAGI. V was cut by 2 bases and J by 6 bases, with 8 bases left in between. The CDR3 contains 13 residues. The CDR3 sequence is CASSYSTSQPQHF. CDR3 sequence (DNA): TGTGCCAGCAGTTACAGTACATCTCAGCCCCAGCATTTT.

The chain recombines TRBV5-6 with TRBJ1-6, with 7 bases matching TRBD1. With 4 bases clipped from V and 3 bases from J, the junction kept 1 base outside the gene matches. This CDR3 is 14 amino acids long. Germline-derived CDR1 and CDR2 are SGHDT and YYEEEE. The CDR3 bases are TGTGCCAGCAGCAACAGGGGCTATAATTCACCCCTCCACTTT. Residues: CASSNRGYNSPLHF. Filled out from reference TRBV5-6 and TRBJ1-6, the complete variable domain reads DAGVTQSPTHLIKTRGQQVTLRCSPKSGHDTVSWYQQALGQGPQFIFQYYEEEERQRGNFPDRFSGHQFPNYSSELNVNALLLGDSALYLCASSNRGYNSPLHFGNGTRLTVT.

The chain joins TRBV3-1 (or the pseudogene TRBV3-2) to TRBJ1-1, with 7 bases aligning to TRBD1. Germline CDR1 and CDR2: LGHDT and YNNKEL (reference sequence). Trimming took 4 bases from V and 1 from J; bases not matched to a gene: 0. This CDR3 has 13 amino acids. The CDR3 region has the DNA TGTGCCAGCAGCCGGACAGGGAACACTGAAGCTTTCTTT. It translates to CASSRTGNTEAFF.

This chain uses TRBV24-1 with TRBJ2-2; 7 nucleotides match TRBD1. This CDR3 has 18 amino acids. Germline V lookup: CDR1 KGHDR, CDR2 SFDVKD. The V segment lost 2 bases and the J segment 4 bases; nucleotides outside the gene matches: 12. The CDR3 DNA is TGTGCCACCAGTGATTGGACAGGCTCTTTAGTAGGCACCGGGGAGCTGTTTTTT. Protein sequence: CATSDWTGSLVGTGELFF.

The DNA of the CDR3 is TGTGCCACCAGCGACAGGGCGGACTATGGCTACACCTTC. Translated, it gives CATSDRADYGYTF. V and J are TRBV15 and TRBJ1-2; TRBD1 agrees at 7 bases. Germline V gene data show CDR1 as LNHNV and CDR2 as YYDKDF (reference sequence). This CDR3 has 13 amino acids. Germline trimming cut 5 bases from V and 3 bases from J; bases unmatched to any gene: 3.

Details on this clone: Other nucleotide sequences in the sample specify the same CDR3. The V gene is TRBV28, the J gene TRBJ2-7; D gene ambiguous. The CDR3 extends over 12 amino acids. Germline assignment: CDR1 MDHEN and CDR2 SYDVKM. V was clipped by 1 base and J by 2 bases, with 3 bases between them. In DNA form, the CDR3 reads TGTGCCAGCAGTTTATTAACCTACGAGCAGTACTTC. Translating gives CASSLLTYEQYF.

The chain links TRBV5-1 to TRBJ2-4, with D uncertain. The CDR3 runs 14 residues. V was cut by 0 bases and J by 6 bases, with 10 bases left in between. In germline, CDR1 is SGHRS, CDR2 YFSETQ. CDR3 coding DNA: TGCGCCAGCAGCTTGGCTACAGCCCGAAACATTCAGTACTTC. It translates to CASSLATARNIQYF.

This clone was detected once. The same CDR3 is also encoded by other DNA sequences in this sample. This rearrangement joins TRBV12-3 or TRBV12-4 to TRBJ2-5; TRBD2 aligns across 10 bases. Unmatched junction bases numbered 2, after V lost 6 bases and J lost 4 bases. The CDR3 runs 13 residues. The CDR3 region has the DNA TGTGCCAGCAGCCGGACTAGCGGAGAGACCCAGTACTTC. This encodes CASSRTSGETQYF.

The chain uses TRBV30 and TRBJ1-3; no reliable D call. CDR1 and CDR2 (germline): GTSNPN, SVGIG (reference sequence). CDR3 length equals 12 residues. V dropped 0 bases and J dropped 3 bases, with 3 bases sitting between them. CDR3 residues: CAWSVYGNTIYF. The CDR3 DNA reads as TGTGCCTGGAGTGTTTATGGAAACACCATATATTTT.

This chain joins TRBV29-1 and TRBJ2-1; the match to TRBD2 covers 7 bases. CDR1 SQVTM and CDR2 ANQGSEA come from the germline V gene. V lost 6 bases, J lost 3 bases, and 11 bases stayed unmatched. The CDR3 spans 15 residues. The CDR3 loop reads CSVGSGTIRYNEQFF. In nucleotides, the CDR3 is TGCAGCGTGGGCAGCGGGACCATACGCTACAATGAGCAGTTCTTC.

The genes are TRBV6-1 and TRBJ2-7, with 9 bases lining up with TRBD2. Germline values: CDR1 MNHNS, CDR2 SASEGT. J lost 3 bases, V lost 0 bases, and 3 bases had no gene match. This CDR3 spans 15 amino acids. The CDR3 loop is CASSEAGGRGYEQYF. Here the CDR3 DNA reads TGTGCCAGCAGTGAAGCTGGCGGGAGGGGCTACGAGCAGTACTTC.

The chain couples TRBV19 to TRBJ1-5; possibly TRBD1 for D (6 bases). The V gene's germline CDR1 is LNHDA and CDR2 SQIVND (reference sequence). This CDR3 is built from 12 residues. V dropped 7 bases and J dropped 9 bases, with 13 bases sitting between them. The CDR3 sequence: CASTAQGAPQHF. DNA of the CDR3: TGTGCCAGTACCGCACAGGGAGCGCCCCAGCATTTT. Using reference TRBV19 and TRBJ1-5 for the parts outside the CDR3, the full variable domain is DGGITQSPKYLFRKEGQNVTLSCEQNLNHDAMYWYRQDPGQGLRLIYYSQIVNDFQKGDIAEGYSVSREKKESFPLTVTSAQKNPTAFYLCASTAQGAPQHFGDGTRLSIL.

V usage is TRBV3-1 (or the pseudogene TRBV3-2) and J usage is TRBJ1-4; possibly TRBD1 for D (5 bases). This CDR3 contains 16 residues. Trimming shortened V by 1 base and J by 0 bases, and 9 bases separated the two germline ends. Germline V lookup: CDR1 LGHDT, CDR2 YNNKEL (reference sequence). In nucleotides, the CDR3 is TGTGCCAGCAGCCAAGGCGACAGTGCAACTAATGAAAAACTGTTTTTT. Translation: CASSQGDSATNEKLFF.

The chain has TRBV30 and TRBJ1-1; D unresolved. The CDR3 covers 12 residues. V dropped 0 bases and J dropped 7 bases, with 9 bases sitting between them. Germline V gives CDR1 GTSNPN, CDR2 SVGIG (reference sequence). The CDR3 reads CAWSVSLVEAFF. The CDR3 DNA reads TGTGCCTGGAGTGTAAGCTTGGTTGAAGCTTTCTTT.

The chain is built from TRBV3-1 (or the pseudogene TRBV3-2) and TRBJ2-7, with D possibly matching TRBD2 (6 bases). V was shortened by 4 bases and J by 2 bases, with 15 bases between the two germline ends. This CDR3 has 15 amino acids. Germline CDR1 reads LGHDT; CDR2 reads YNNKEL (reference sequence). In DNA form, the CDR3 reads TGTGCCAGCAGCCCCACGACCGGGGGAACCTACGAGCAGTACTTC. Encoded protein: CASSPTTGGTYEQYF.

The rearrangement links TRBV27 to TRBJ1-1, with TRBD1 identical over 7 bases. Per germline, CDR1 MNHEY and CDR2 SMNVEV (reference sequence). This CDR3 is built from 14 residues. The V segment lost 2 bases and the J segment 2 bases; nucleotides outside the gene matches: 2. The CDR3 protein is CASSLRQGNTEAFF. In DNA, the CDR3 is TGTGCCAGCAGTTTAAGACAGGGTAACACTGAAGCTTTCTTT.

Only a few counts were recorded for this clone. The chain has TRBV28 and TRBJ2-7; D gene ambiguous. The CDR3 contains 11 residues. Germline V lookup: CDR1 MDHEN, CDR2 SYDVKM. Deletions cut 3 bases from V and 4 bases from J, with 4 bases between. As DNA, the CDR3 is TGTGCCAGCAGTTTGGAGTACGAGCAGTACTTC. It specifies CASSLEYEQYF.

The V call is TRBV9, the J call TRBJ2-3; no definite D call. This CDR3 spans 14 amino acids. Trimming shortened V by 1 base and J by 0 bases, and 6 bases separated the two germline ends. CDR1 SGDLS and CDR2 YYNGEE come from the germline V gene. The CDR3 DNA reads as TGTGCCAGCAGCGTATACAGCAGCACAGATACGCAGTATTTT. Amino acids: CASSVYSSTDTQYF.

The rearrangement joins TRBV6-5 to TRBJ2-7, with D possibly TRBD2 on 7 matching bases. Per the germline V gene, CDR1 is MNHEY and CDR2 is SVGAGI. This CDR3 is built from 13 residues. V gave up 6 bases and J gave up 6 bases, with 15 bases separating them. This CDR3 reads CASRRRGGGEQYF. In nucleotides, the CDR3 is TGTGCCAGCAGACGGAGGGGGGGCGGCGAGCAGTACTTC.

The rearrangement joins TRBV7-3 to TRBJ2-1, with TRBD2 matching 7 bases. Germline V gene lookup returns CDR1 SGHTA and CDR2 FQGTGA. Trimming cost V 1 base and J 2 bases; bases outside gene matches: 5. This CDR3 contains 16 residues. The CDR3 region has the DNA TGTGCCAGCAGCTTAAGGTCGGGAGGCACCTACAATGAGCAGTTCTTC. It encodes CASSLRSGGTYNEQFF. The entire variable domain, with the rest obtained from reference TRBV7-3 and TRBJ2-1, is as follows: GAGVSQTPSNKVTEKGKYVELRCDPISGHTALYWYRQSLGQGPEFLIYFQGTGAADDSGLPNDRFFAVRPEGSVSTLKIQRTERGDSAVYLCASSLRSGGTYNEQFFGPGTRLTVL.

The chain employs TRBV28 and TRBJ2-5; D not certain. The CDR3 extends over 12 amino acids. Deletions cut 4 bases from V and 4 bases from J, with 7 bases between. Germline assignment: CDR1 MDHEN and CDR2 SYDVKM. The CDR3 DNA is TGTGCCAGCAGTTCAACTACAGAGACCCAGTACTTC. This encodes CASSSTTETQYF.

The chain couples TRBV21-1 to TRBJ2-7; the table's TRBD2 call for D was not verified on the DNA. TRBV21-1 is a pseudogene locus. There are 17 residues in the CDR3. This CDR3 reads CASSNPKQREVSYEQYF. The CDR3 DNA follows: TGTGCCAGCAGCAACCCGAAGCAGCGGGAGGTATCCTACGAGCAGTACTTC.

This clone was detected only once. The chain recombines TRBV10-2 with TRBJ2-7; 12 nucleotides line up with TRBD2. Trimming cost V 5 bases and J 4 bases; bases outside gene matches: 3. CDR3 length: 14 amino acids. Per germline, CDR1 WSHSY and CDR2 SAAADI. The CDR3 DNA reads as TGCGCCAGCAGTTGGACTAGCGGGGAGTACGAGCAGTACTTC. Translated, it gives CASSWTSGEYEQYF.

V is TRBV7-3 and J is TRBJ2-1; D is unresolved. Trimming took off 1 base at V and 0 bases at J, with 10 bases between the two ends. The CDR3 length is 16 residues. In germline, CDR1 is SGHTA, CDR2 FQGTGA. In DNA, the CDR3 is TGTGCCAGCAGCTTAATGCTGTCTAGCTCCTACAATGAGCAGTTCTTC. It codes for CASSLMLSSSYNEQFF.

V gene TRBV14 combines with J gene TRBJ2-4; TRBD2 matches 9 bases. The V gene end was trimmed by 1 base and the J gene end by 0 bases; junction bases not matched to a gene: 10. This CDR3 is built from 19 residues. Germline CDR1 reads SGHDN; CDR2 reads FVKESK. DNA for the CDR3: TGTGCCAGCAGCCAAGGGCCTAGCGGGACCACTCTAGCCAAAAACATTCAGTACTTC. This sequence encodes CASSQGPSGTTLAKNIQYF.